This passage covers 28 T cell receptor beta chains from one sample sequenced in a study of cytomegalovirus exposure and HLA in healthy donors. PCR involved 60 Vbeta and 13 Jbeta primers. The protocol was immunoSEQ multiplex PCR, while the TCRdb copy is restricted to in-frame clones and leaves out a portion. The table has some 180,000 clones, about 83% seen once; the top ten hold about 3%. The specimen sequenced was PBMCs. The receptor set was obtained from a female donor in good health and CMV-seronegative.

J is TRBJ2-5 and V is TRBV5-1; D may be TRBD1 (6 bases). Matching the DNA end better, TRBJ2-7 makes the J call doubtful. The CDR3 has 14 amino acids. CDR1 and CDR2 (germline): SGHRS, YFSETQ. DNA of the CDR3: TGCGCCAGCAGCTTTGGTACAGGGTCAGACGAGCAGTACTTC. This codes for CASSFGTGSDEQYF.

In its sample, this clone was seen a few times. The CDR3 region is CASSLGGGFTEAFF. Written as DNA, the CDR3 is TGTGCCAGCAGCTTAGGGGGCGGCTTCACTGAAGCTTTCTTT. V gene TRBV7-9 combines with J gene TRBJ1-1; perhaps TRBD1 as D (5 bases). Per germline, CDR1 SEHNR and CDR2 FQNEAQ (reference sequence). The V and J ends lost 1 base and 4 bases respectively, with 10 bases between them. The CDR3 runs 14 residues.

The V call is TRBV2, the J call TRBJ1-1, with D perhaps matching TRBD1 (6 bases). Germline V gene sequence: CDR1 SNHLY, CDR2 FYNNEI. V gave up 3 bases and J gave up 1 base, with 12 bases separating them. CDR3 length: 15 amino acids. CDR3 sequence (DNA): TGTGCCAGCAGTGATCGGGGGGCGGGGAACACTGAAGCTTTCTTT. Amino acids: CASSDRGAGNTEAFF.

This chain joins TRBV28 and TRBJ1-1; D call uncertain. The V end lost 7 bases, the J end lost 0 bases, and 9 bases lay between the germline ends. The germline gives CDR1 MDHEN, CDR2 SYDVKM. This CDR3 comprises 13 residues. CDR3 DNA sequence: TGTGCCAGCAACGTGAGAATGAACACTGAAGCTTTCTTT. It translates to CASNVRMNTEAFF.

The chain is built from TRBV7-9 and TRBJ1-1; TRBD1 matches 8 bases. The CDR3 covers 13 residues. The germline V gene encodes CDR1 SEHNR and CDR2 FQNEAQ (reference sequence). V gave up 5 bases and J gave up 10 bases; unmatched junction bases: 9. For the CDR3, the DNA is TGTGCCAGCAGCGAGGGACAGGAAGGCGTAGCTTTCTTT. It translates to CASSEGQEGVAFF.

This clone was observed a single time. This rearrangement joins TRBV28 to TRBJ2-1, with D possibly TRBD2 on 6 matching bases. The CDR3 spans 15 residues. V was clipped by 6 bases and J by 6 bases, with 18 bases between them. Germline-derived CDR1 and CDR2 are MDHEN and SYDVKM. The CDR3 spells CASRGGSYVPNEQFF. The CDR3 DNA sequence: TGTGCCAGCAGGGGGGGATCGTACGTTCCCAATGAGCAGTTCTTC.

The CDR3: CASSPLDRVGELFF. The CDR3 coding sequence is TGTGCCAGCAGCCCTTTGGACAGGGTCGGGGAGCTGTTTTTT. J is TRBJ2-2 and V is TRBV7-2, with 8 positions matching TRBD1. Trimming took 5 bases from V and 7 from J; bases not matched to a gene: 6. The CDR3 spans 14 residues. Germline loops: CDR1 SGHTA, CDR2 FQGNSA.

V and J are TRBV11-2 and TRBJ2-1, with 13 bases lining up with TRBD2. The ends lost 5 bases at V and 8 bases at J; junction bases unmatched: 3. Germline CDR1 reads SGHAT; CDR2 reads FQNNGV. The CDR3 is 14 residues long. CDR3 bases: TGTGCCAGCAGCCGGACTAGCGGGAGCGATGAGCAGTTCTTC. Residues: CASSRTSGSDEQFF.

The rearrangement uses TRBV27 and TRBJ2-5, with TRBD2 matching over 9 bases. Germline V gives CDR1 MNHEY, CDR2 SMNVEV (reference sequence). CDR3 length: 15 amino acids. The V gene end was trimmed by 5 bases and the J gene end by 1 base; junction bases not matched to a gene: 5. The CDR3 sequence: CASSLAGLVQETQYF. In nucleotides, the CDR3 is TGTGCCAGCAGTCTAGCGGGGCTAGTCCAAGAGACCCAGTACTTC.

The chain carries TRBV11-2 and TRBJ2-3, with 9 bases identical to TRBD2. CDR3 length: 16 residues. Germline CDR1 is SGHAT and CDR2 is FQNNGV. V lost 3 bases, J lost 2 bases, and 6 bases stayed unmatched. CDR3 nucleotide sequence: TGTGCCAGCAGCTTTACACTAGCGGGTGCCACAGATACGCAGTATTTT. Residues: CASSFTLAGATDTQYF.

This chain links TRBV5-6 with TRBJ2-5, with D possibly being TRBD2 (6 bases). There are 14 residues in the CDR3. Trimming removed 0 bases from V and 4 bases from J, with 10 bases in between. In germline, CDR1 is SGHDT, CDR2 YYEEEE. The CDR3, as DNA: TGTGCCAGCAGCTTGGCACTCGGGGGAGAGACCCAGTACTTC. Translated, it gives CASSLALGGETQYF. Together with reference TRBV5-6 and TRBJ2-5, the CDR3 gives the full variable domain: DAGVTQSPTHLIKTRGQQVTLRCSPKSGHDTVSWYQQALGQGPQFIFQYYEEEERQRGNFPDRFSGHQFPNYSSELNVNALLLGDSALYLCASSLALGGETQYFGPGTRLLVL.

This clone appeared a single time. The chain combines TRBV5-4 with TRBJ2-3, with TRBD1 matching over 9 bases. V was clipped by 0 bases and J by 2 bases; unmatched bases: 13. Germline assignment: CDR1 SGHNT and CDR2 YYREEE (reference sequence). There are 19 residues in the CDR3. The CDR3: CASSLDPTSRDRDTDTQYF. Written as DNA, the CDR3 is TGTGCCAGCAGCTTGGACCCAACTTCCCGGGACAGGGACACAGATACGCAGTATTTT.

This clone was counted a single time. The V call is TRBV7-9, the J call TRBJ2-1; 7 nucleotides align to TRBD2. V lost 1 base and J lost 7; bases outside the gene matches: 10. The CDR3 is 16 amino acids. The germline gives CDR1 SEHNR, CDR2 FQNEAQ (reference sequence). Here the CDR3 reads CASSLGTRELKNEQFF. CDR3 DNA sequence: TGTGCCAGCAGCTTAGGGACGCGGGAGCTAAAGAATGAGCAGTTCTTC.

As concerns this clone: At one end, the junction sequence differs from germline, possibly due to a read error. The chain combines TRBV7-9 with TRBJ2-2, with a tentative D call TRBD1 (6 bases). Germline V lookup: CDR1 SEHNR, CDR2 FQNEAQ (reference sequence). This CDR3 region has 15 residues. The CDR3 region is CSSSPGVVAAGELFF. CDR3 coding DNA: TGTTCCAGCAGCCCAGGGGTCGTAGCCGCCGGGGAGCTGTTTTTT. The complete variable domain, with remaining parts taken from reference TRBV7-9 and TRBJ2-2, reads DTGVSQNPRHKITKRGQNVTFRCDPISEHNRLYWYRQTLGQGPEFLTYFQNEAQLEKSRLLSDRFSAERPKGSFSTLEIQRTEQGDSAMYLCSSSPGVVAAGELFFGEGSRLTVL.

The J gene is TRBJ1-1, the V gene TRBV30; perhaps TRBD1 as D (5 bases). The CDR3 sequence is 13 residues long. Deletions cut 2 bases from V and 11 bases from J, with 18 bases between. The germline CDR1 and CDR2 sequences are GTSNPN and SVGIG (reference sequence). The CDR3 is CAWSSPRASRAFF. DNA of the CDR3: TGTGCCTGGAGTTCGCCCAGGGCTTCGAGGGCTTTCTTT.

The CDR3 protein is CASSLTGLAGGQETQYF. The CDR3 nucleotides are TGTGCCAGCAGCTTAACGGGACTAGCGGGGGGGCAAGAGACCCAGTACTTC. The rearrangement uses TRBV7-3 and TRBJ2-5; TRBD2 matches 16 bases. The V segment lost 0 bases and the J segment 2 bases; nucleotides outside the gene matches: 0. The CDR3 has 17 amino acids. Germline assignment: CDR1 SGHTA and CDR2 FQGTGA.

The V call is TRBV5-5, the J call TRBJ2-3, with D unresolved. Germline assignment: CDR1 SGHKS and CDR2 YYEKEE (reference sequence). V was pared by 3 bases and J by 0 bases, with 11 bases between. CDR3 length: 15 residues. Written as DNA, the CDR3 is TGTGCCAGCAGCTACCTACCCCACAGCACAGATACGCAGTATTTT. This encodes CASSYLPHSTDTQYF. Looking up the rest from reference TRBV5-5 and TRBJ2-3 gives the full variable domain: DAGVTQSPTHLIKTRGQQVTLRCSPISGHKSVSWYQQVLGQGPQFIFQYYEKEERGRGNFPDRFSARQFPNYSSELNVNALLLGDSALYLCASSYLPHSTDTQYFGPGTRLTVL.

The chain recombines TRBV5-4 with TRBJ2-5; a possible D gene is TRBD2 (5 bases). V gave up 1 base and J gave up 5 bases, with 9 bases separating them. The length of the CDR3 is 13 residues. CDR1 is SGHNT, CDR2 YYREEE, per germline (reference sequence). For the CDR3, the DNA is TGTGCCAGCAGCTTGACGGGGATGGAGACCCAGTACTTC. Translation gives CASSLTGMETQYF.

This clone was observed a handful of times. The V gene is TRBV6-4, the J gene TRBJ1-4, with D tentatively TRBD1 (6 bases). The CDR3 covers 16 residues. V lost 4 bases and J 2 bases, leaving 14 bases between the germline ends. CDR1 and CDR2 (germline): MRHNA, SNTAGT. This chain's CDR3 is CASSGGGECTNEKLFF. The CDR3 DNA sequence: TGTGCCAGCAGTGGAGGGGGGGAATGTACTAATGAAAAACTGTTTTTT.

This clone was seen only a few times. The chain couples TRBV5-1 to TRBJ2-3; D perhaps matches TRBD2 (6 bases). Germline CDR1 SGHRS, CDR2 YFSETQ. The CDR3 covers 17 residues. V was cut by 4 bases and J by 0 bases, with 18 bases left in between. The CDR3, as DNA: TGCGCCAGCAGCATTCGTCCGGGGAGCGGGAGCACAGATACGCAGTATTTT. Encoded protein: CASSIRPGSGSTDTQYF.

This clone showed up just once. This sample includes further DNA sequences coding for the same CDR3. The chain combines TRBV30 with TRBJ2-3; D unclear. The CDR3 contains 11 residues. V lost 1 base to trimming and J lost 6 bases, with 5 bases between them. CDR1 is GTSNPN and CDR2 is SVGIG in the germline V gene (reference sequence). CDR3 protein: CAWSAGDTQYF. The CDR3 coding sequence is TGTGCCTGGAGTGCCGGGGATACGCAGTATTTT.

The chain couples TRBV19 to TRBJ1-6; 8 bases map to TRBD1. CDR1 and CDR2 from the germline V gene are LNHDA and SQIVND (reference sequence). The V segment lost 5 bases and the J segment 7 bases; nucleotides outside the gene matches: 7. CDR3 size: 15 residues. CDR3 in DNA: TGTGCCAGTAGTGCCCAGGGGGCGGCGAATTCACCCCTCCACTTT. It encodes CASSAQGAANSPLHF.

V gene TRBV28 combines with J gene TRBJ2-1, with 8 bases identical to TRBD1. Germline V gives CDR1 MDHEN, CDR2 SYDVKM. This CDR3 spans 13 amino acids. J lost 8 bases, V lost 4 bases, and 4 bases had no gene match. The chain's CDR3 is CASSYLRGHEQFF. In DNA form, the CDR3 reads TGTGCCAGCAGTTACCTCAGGGGGCATGAGCAGTTCTTC.

The rearrangement links TRBV6-1 to TRBJ2-1; 13 bases are a match to TRBD2. The ends lost 6 bases at V and 9 bases at J; junction bases unmatched: 8. CDR1 is MNHNS, CDR2 SASEGT, per germline. The length of the CDR3 is 15 residues. The CDR3 is CASRFTSGGASEQFF. DNA for the CDR3: TGTGCCAGCAGGTTCACTAGCGGGGGGGCCAGTGAGCAGTTCTTC.

Only one count was recorded for this clone. The chain has TRBV27 and TRBJ2-7; D uncertain. Germline assignment: CDR1 MNHEY and CDR2 SMNVEV (reference sequence). Trimming removed 5 bases from V and 4 bases from J, with 12 bases in between. CDR3 length: 13 amino acids. The CDR3 DNA sequence: TGTGCCAGCAGTCCCCGAGACAAGTACGAGCAGTACTTC. Encoded protein: CASSPRDKYEQYF.

In DNA form, the CDR3 reads TGTGCCAGCAGGACTCTAGCGGGGGACGGCGAGCAGTACTTC. This sequence encodes CASRTLAGDGEQYF. The chain combines TRBV2 with TRBJ2-7, with 10 bases that match TRBD2. Per germline, CDR1 SNHLY and CDR2 FYNNEI. The CDR3 contains 14 residues. The trim removed 6 bases at V and 6 bases at J, leaving 8 bases unmatched.

V gene TRBV5-6 combines with J gene TRBJ2-2; TRBD2 might be the D (7 bases). Deletions cut 1 base from V and 1 base from J, with 11 bases between. Germline-derived CDR1 and CDR2 are SGHDT and YYEEEE. The CDR3 loop spans 16 amino acids. In DNA, the CDR3 is TGTGCCAGCAGCTTGTGGGGGGGACAGAACACCGGGGAGCTGTTTTTT. This encodes CASSLWGGQNTGELFF. The complete variable domain, with remaining parts taken from reference TRBV5-6 and TRBJ2-2, reads DAGVTQSPTHLIKTRGQQVTLRCSPKSGHDTVSWYQQALGQGPQFIFQYYEEEERQRGNFPDRFSGHQFPNYSSELNVNALLLGDSALYLCASSLWGGQNTGELFFGEGSRLTVL.

The chain recombines TRBV4-3 with TRBJ2-7; TRBD1 is a possible D gene (6 bases). This CDR3 is built from 14 residues. The V gene lost 0 bases and the J gene lost 5 bases, with 11 bases spanning the gap. Per the germline V gene, CDR1 is LGHNA and CDR2 is YSLEER. The CDR3 coding sequence is TGCGCCAGCAGCCAAGATTTGGGGGACAACGAGCAGTACTTC. This codes for CASSQDLGDNEQYF.